This T cell receptor (beta chain) was captured in a study of blood T cell repertoires in COVID-19. Germline assignment: CDR1 SGDLS and CDR2 YYNGEE. The junction had 6 bases not matched to a gene; V was cut back by 3 bases and J by 7 bases. The CDR3 sequence is 13 residues long. Profiled with immunoSEQ multiplex PCR; TCRdb holds only in-frame clones, not every one. Among 140,000 to 150,000 clones listed, over 70% were seen once. This receptor was identified in an older woman with acute or convalescent COVID-19. The sample comprised peripheral blood. This sequence joins TRBV9 and TRBJ1-2, with TRBD1 identical over 7 bases. CDR3 DNA sequence: TGTGCCAGCAGCGCAGGGGGTCTAAGTGGCTACACCTTC. Its translation is CASSAGGLSGYTF.